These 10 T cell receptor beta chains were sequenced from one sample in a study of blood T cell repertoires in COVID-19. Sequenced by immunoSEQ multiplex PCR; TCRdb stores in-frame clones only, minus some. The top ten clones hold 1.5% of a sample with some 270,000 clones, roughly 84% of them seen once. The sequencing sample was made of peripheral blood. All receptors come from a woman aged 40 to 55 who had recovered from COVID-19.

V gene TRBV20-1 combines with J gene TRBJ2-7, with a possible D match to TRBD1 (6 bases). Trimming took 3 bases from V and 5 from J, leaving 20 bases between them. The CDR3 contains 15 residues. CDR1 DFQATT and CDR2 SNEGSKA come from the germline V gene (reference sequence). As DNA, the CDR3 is TGCAGTGCTAGTTTGTCGACAGGCCTTCGGGACGAGCAGTACTTC. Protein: CSASLSTGLRDEQYF.

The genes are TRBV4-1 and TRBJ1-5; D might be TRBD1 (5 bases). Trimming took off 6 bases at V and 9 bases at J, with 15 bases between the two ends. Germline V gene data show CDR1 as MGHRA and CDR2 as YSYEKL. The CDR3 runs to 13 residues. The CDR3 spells CASRPTGGGPQHF. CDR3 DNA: TGCGCCAGCAGACCAACCGGGGGTGGGCCCCAGCATTTT.

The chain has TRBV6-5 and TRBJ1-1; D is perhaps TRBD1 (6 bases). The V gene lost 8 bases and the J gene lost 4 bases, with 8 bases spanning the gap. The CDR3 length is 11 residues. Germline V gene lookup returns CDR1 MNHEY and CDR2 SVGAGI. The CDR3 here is CASQGSTEAFF. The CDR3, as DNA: TGTGCCAGCCAGGGGAGCACTGAAGCTTTCTTT.

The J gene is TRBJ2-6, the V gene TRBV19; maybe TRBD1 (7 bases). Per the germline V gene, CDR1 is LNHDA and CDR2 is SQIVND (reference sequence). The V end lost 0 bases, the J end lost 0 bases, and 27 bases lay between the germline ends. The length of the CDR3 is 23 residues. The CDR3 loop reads CASSIDSWTGGFMDLSGANVLTF. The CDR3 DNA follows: TGTGCCAGTAGTATAGATTCTTGGACAGGAGGGTTTATGGATCTCTCTGGGGCCAACGTCCTGACTTTC.

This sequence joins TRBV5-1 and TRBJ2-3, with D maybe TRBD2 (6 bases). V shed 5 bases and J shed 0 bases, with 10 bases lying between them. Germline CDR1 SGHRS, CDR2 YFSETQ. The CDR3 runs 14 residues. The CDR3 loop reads CASRPGGSTDTQYF. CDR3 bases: TGCGCCAGCAGACCCGGGGGTAGCACAGATACGCAGTATTTT.

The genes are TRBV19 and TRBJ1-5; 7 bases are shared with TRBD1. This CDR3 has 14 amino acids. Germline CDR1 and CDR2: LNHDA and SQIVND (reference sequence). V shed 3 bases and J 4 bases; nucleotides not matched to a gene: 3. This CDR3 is CASSMGTANQPQHF. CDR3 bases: TGTGCCAGTAGTATGGGGACAGCGAATCAGCCCCAGCATTTT.

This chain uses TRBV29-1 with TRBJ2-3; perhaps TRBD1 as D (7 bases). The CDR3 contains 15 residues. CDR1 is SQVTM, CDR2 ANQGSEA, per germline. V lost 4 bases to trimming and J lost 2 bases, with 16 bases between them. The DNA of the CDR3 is TGCAGCGTTGGCGGGACAGAGGGTATCACAGATACGCAGTATTTT. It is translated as CSVGGTEGITDTQYF.

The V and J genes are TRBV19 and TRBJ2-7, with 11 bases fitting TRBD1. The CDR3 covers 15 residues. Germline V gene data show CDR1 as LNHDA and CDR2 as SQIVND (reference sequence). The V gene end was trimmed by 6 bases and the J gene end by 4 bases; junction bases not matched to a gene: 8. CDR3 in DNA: TGTGCCAGTAGAGATCCAGGGACAGGGGGGTACGAGCAGTACTTC. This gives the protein CASRDPGTGGYEQYF.

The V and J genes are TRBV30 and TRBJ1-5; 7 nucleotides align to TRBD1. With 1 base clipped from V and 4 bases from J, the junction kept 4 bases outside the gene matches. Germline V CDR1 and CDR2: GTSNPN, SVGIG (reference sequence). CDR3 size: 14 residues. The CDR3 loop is CAWSGGTVNQPQHF. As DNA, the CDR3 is TGTGCCTGGAGTGGGGGGACAGTTAATCAGCCCCAGCATTTT. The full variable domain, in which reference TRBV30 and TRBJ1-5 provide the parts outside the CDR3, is SQTIHQWPATLVQPVGSPLSLECTVEGTSNPNLYWYRQAAGRGLQLLFYSVGIGQISSEVPQNLSASRPQDRQFILSSKKLLLSDSGFYLCAWSGGTVNQPQHFGDGTRLSIL.

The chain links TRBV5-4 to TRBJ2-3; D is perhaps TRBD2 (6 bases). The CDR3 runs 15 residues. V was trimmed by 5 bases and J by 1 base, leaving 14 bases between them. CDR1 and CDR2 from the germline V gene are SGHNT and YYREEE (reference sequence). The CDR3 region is CASRLGGAGTDTQYF. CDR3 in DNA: TGTGCCAGCAGGCTAGGCGGGGCAGGCACAGATACGCAGTATTTT.